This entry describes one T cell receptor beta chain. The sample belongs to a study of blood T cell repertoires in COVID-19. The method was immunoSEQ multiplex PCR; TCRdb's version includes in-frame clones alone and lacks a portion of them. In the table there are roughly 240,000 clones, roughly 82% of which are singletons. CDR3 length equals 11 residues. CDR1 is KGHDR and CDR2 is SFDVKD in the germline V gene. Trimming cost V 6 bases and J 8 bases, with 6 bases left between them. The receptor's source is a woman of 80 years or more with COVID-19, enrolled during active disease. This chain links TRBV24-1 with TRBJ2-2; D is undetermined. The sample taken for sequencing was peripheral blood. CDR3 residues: CATSSGGELFF. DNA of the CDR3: TGTGCCACCAGTTCAGGTGGGGAGCTGTTTTTT.